The 8 T cell receptor beta chains below all came from one sample that was sequenced in a study of post-analysis software for immune sequencing data. These receptors' antigens are unknown. Study results and limitations: The study found TRBV5-6, TRBV5-1 and TRBV20-1 among five TRBV segments more frequent in patients than controls.

Libraries were made from TCR beta cDNA, and they carried unique molecular identifiers. TCRdb used MiXCR to reprocess the PCR reads, holding one entry per CDR3 protein. The table shows about 540,000 distinct CDR3 sequences, with around 31% occurring only once. Sample: blood. The receptors were gathered from a girl between 2 and 17 years old with multiple sclerosis.

This rearrangement joins TRBV7-8 to TRBJ1-1; D gene uncertain. In germline, CDR1 is SGHVS, CDR2 FQNEAQ. This CDR3 is built from 15 residues. V shed 1 base and J shed 0 bases, with 9 bases lying between them. The CDR3 is CASSLEAVVNTEAFF. CDR3 bases: TGTGCCAGCAGCTTAGAAGCGGTCGTGAACACTGAAGCTTTCTTT.

The chain couples TRBV20-1 to TRBJ2-3; D is perhaps TRBD1 (5 bases). V was clipped by 4 bases and J by 3 bases, with 5 bases between them. The CDR3 loop spans 11 amino acids. Germline V gene lookup returns CDR1 DFQATT and CDR2 SNEGSKA (reference sequence). The CDR3 loop reads CSATGTDTQYF. The CDR3 nucleotides are TGCAGTGCTACAGGGACAGATACGCAGTATTTT.

This clonotype was seen at least ten times. This chain connects TRBV6-5 to TRBJ2-7, with D uncertain. V lost 2 bases and J 9 bases, leaving 5 bases between the germline ends. This CDR3 has 10 amino acids. The germline CDR1 and CDR2 sequences are MNHEY and SVGAGI. Here the CDR3 reads CASSYPRQYF. The DNA for the CDR3 is TGTGCCAGCAGTTACCCCAGGCAGTACTTC.

A few counts support this clonotype. CDR3 DNA: TGTGCCAGCAGCTCCCAGGGCAGGGGAAAGACCCAGTACTTC. Translation: CASSSQGRGKTQYF. The V gene is TRBV11-2, the J gene TRBJ2-5; D possibly corresponds to TRBD1 (6 bases). The germline V gene encodes CDR1 SGHAT and CDR2 FQNNGV. CDR3 size: 14 residues. Trimming removed 4 bases at V and 6 bases at J, with 15 bases between.

This clonotype was observed a handful of times. J is TRBJ2-1 and V is TRBV6-6, with 8 bases fitting TRBD1. J was trimmed by 7 bases and V by 5 bases; bases with no gene match: 16. CDR3 length equals 17 residues. Germline V gene lookup returns CDR1 MNHNY and CDR2 SVGAGI (reference sequence). The CDR3, as DNA: TGTGCCAGCAGTAAAACCCCGACAGGGGCTTACAGGAATGAGCAGTTCTTC. Translating gives CASSKTPTGAYRNEQFF.

Only a few counts were recorded for this clonotype. The chain is built from TRBV10-3 and TRBJ2-7; D ambiguous. The CDR3 length is 13 residues. V was clipped by 2 bases and J by 4 bases, with 9 bases between them. Germline V CDR1 and CDR2: ENHRY, SYGVKD. The DNA for the CDR3 is TGTGCCATCAGTGAGGTGTTTCGATACGAGCAGTACTTC. Translation gives CAISEVFRYEQYF.

The V call is TRBV7-2, the J call TRBJ2-5; 8 bases match TRBD2. Germline CDR1 is SGHTA and CDR2 is FQGNSA. The CDR3 consists of 15 residues. J lost 2 bases, V lost 4 bases, and 6 bases had no gene match. The CDR3 region is CASSSVIAGQETQYF. Written as DNA, the CDR3 is TGTGCCAGCAGCTCCGTAATAGCGGGACAAGAGACCCAGTACTTC.

This clonotype was seen only a few times. V and J are TRBV20-1 and TRBJ2-1; 7 nucleotides line up with TRBD1. The CDR3 extends over 16 amino acids. CDR1 and CDR2 from the germline V gene are DFQATT and SNEGSKA (reference sequence). Losses at the gene ends were 5 bases for V and 5 bases for J; bases not matched to a gene: 15. CDR3 sequence: CSASLLPGQRHNEQFF. The DNA of the CDR3 is TGCAGTGCTTCCCTTCTCCCGGGACAGAGGCACAATGAGCAGTTCTTC.